This T cell receptor beta chain emerged from a study of shared T cell receptors in the human thymus (dated by TCRdb to the early 2020s). Regarding the study in general: The study examined how self-reactive, shared T-cell receptor alpha chains are generated in the human thymus.

The library was generated by the immunoSEQ multiplex PCR assay. Held by TCRdb, this immuneACCESS table contains in-frame sequences only and omits some clones. Under half of the omission traces to an unresolved V gene where checked; the cause of the rest is unknown. A total of roughly 560,000 clones appear in this sample, 75% to 85% of them only once. In total, the top ten clones hold roughly 0.013% of the sample. Points on this clone: Its antigen has not been determined. The record has no base qualities; no much larger clone is one base away.

From its cysteine to its phenylalanine, the CDR3 spans 13 amino acids. Only CDR3 DNA remains: 39 bases, in frame from the first base. CDR1 and CDR2, per the germline V gene, are SQVTM and ANQGSEA. The V and J ends are trimmed by 7 bases and 4 bases, leaving 17 bases between them. These data were likewise used in another study, on human thymus T cells. The other study reports the following: The donors were immunologically healthy infants in Finland who had open corrective cardiac surgery for congenital heart defects. The thymus tissue came from surgical resects taken out during corrective cardiac surgery. Usage of V and J gene segments appeared to be biased in both the thymic and the peripheral blood repertoires. The related research reported highly overlapping thymic TCR repertoires among unrelated individuals. TCR alpha and beta repertoires from roughly eight infant thymus samples and a few related peripheral blood samples were characterized in the study. Donor ages ranging from roughly 6 to 244 days were recorded, and a handful of male and a couple of female infants were included in the cohort. Thymocytes were mechanically released from the tissue and were stored as pellets of roughly 9.5-30 million cells at -70 degrees C. A QIAsymphony instrument was used to extract genomic DNA from frozen cell pellets. TCRB and TCRAD loci were amplified from a standardized quantity of quality-controlled genomic DNA using the immunoSEQ multiplex PCR assay. Amplicons spanned the V(D)J region at a length sufficient to cover the CDR3 and identify V and J genes. The amplicons were sequenced on an Illumina platform via the commercial immunoSEQ service. Corrections for primer bias and sequencing errors followed previously described methods, while TCRAD and TCRB definitions were based on the IMGT database. The repertoires were analysed using immunoSEQ Analyzer 3.0 and VDJTools for basic statistics, V/J segment usage, diversity estimates, rarefaction and pairwise overlap. Chao1, ChaoE, Efron-Thisted, Shannon and inverse Simpson indices were used to estimate diversity, which was also estimated on datasets down-sampled to the smallest sample. For repertoire overlap, CDR3 nucleotide sequence, V gene and J gene had to match strictly, and clustering was done by Jaccard-based multidimensional scaling. On average, thymus samples gave 650,000 to 1,000,000 unique TCRB clonotypes, whereas blood samples gave 80,000 to 85,000.

This receptor was taken from a boy younger than two with a congenital heart defect. Donor details come from another sample of the same person, matched by shared clones. Input material: thymocytes. The rearranged chain carries TRBV29-1 and TRBJ2-7, with TRBD1 as a weak D call on 6 bases. CDR3 sequence: CSAFLRGMYEQYF. The DNA sequence is TGCAGCGCCTTTCTCAGGGGAATGTACGAGCAGTACTTC.